The 28 T cell receptor beta chains reported below all come from one sample, sequenced in a study of T cells in Graves' hyperthyroidism and ophthalmopathy. Regions amplified from RNA transcripts were the TCR beta CDR3 regions. HTBI primers drove first-round RT-PCR of the TCR CDR3. TCRdb redid the calling of the multiplex PCR reads with MiXCR, one entry per CDR3 protein. This table has 490,000 or so distinct CDR3 sequences, under 25% appearing once. Material for sequencing was blood. Receptor source: a woman in her seventies with Graves' ophthalmopathy.

The table lists this clonotype with a few counts. This chain links TRBV29-1 with TRBJ2-1; D perhaps matches TRBD1 (8 bases). Trimming took off 8 bases at V and 9 bases at J, with 23 bases between the two ends. The CDR3 contains 14 residues. Per the germline V gene, CDR1 is SQVTM and CDR2 is ANQGSEA. CDR3 sequence: CSLWGGQDTIEQFF. In nucleotides, the CDR3 is TGCAGCCTCTGGGGGGGACAGGATACAATTGAGCAGTTCTTC.

On this clonotype: A much larger clone lies one base from this, so it may be a read error. The V call is TRBV28, the J call TRBJ1-5; TRBD1 agrees at 7 bases. Germline CDR1 is MDHEN and CDR2 is SYDVKM. This CDR3 has 15 amino acids. The CDR3 DNA sequence: TGTGCCGGCAGTTTATTCGGACAGGTTAATCAGCCCCAGCATTTT. This codes for CAGSLFGQVNQPQHF.

The table lists this clonotype with a count of one. The V call is TRBV10-3, the J call TRBJ2-2; D is unresolved. Trimming cost V 5 bases and J 1 base, with 5 bases left between them. The CDR3 covers 13 residues. From germline, CDR1 is ENHRY and CDR2 SYGVKD. The DNA of the CDR3 is TGTGCCATCAGTTTAGGGAACACCGGGGAGCTGTTTTTT. Amino acids: CAISLGNTGELFF.

This clonotype was detected a few times. The chain joins TRBV24-1 to TRBJ2-5, with a possible D match to TRBD1 (6 bases). Germline loops: CDR1 KGHDR, CDR2 SFDVKD. Trimming left V 4 bases short and J 9 bases short, with 17 bases between. The CDR3 consists of 14 residues. In DNA form, the CDR3 reads TGTGCCACCAGTGACCGACGACAGTCAGGGGCCCAGTACTTC. It is translated as CATSDRRQSGAQYF.

The V gene is TRBV7-9, the J gene TRBJ1-6; D might be TRBD1 (5 bases). The length of the CDR3 is 12 residues. In germline, CDR1 is SEHNR, CDR2 FQNEAQ (reference sequence). The V end was cut by 4 bases, the J end by 14 bases, with 12 bases between. DNA for the CDR3: TGTGCCAGCAGCTCCACGGGGGGAACCCTCCACTTT. Translated: CASSSTGGTLHF.

This clonotype was seen repeatedly, ten times or more. This chain connects TRBV25-1 to TRBJ2-3; D unresolved. Germline V gene lookup returns CDR1 MGHDK and CDR2 SYGVNS. This CDR3 region has 14 residues. The V end lost 0 bases, the J end lost 1 base, and 5 bases lay between the germline ends. The CDR3 sequence is CASSEYARTDTQYF. CDR3 bases: TGTGCCAGCAGTGAATATGCCCGCACAGATACGCAGTATTTT.

The chain is built from TRBV6-6 and TRBJ1-1; a possible D gene is TRBD1 (5 bases). This CDR3 region has 14 residues. Germline V gives CDR1 MNHNY, CDR2 SVGAGI (reference sequence). The germline V and J ends were trimmed by 0 bases and 7 bases, with 12 bases remaining between them. The CDR3 here is CASSYSRGRGEAFF. CDR3 sequence (DNA): TGTGCCAGCAGTTACTCAAGGGGTCGCGGTGAAGCTTTCTTT.

The chain uses TRBV6-1 and TRBJ1-1; D call uncertain. The CDR3 consists of 16 residues. V lost 1 base and J lost 4, with 16 bases in between. Germline CDR1 and CDR2: MNHNS and SASEGT. The CDR3 loop is CASSEEGPGLPTEAFF. CDR3 DNA: TGTGCCAGCAGTGAAGAAGGGCCGGGGTTGCCCACTGAAGCTTTCTTT.

In this sample, this clonotype turned up a few times. CDR3 sequence reads: CASSRSGTTYNEQFF. In DNA, the CDR3 is TGTGCCAGCAGCCGCTCCGGGACAACATACAATGAGCAGTTCTTC. This rearrangement joins TRBV7-3 to TRBJ2-1; weak D call: TRBD1 (6 bases). CDR3 size: 15 residues. Trimming took off 5 bases at V and 4 bases at J, with 15 bases between the two ends. Germline V gives CDR1 SGHTA, CDR2 FQGTGA.

In this sample, this clonotype turned up a few times. The CDR3 sequence: CASSLRTGDIQYF. CDR3 coding DNA: TGTGCCAGCAGCCTGAGAACAGGTGACATTCAGTACTTC. The rearrangement uses TRBV6-2 or TRBV6-3 and TRBJ2-4, with a tentative D call TRBD1 (5 bases). CDR3 size: 13 residues. Germline CDR1 MNHEY, CDR2 SVGEGT. V lost 6 bases to trimming and J lost 8 bases, with 14 bases between them.

The CDR3 coding sequence is TGTGCCAGCAGGAGACTGGACGTACCTAACTATGGCTACACCTTC. Translation gives CASRRLDVPNYGYTF. The chain recombines TRBV7-9 with TRBJ1-2; D call uncertain. Germline V gene sequence: CDR1 SEHNR, CDR2 FQNEAQ (reference sequence). V gave up 6 bases and J gave up 0 bases, with 14 bases separating them. This CDR3 comprises 15 residues.

Details on this clonotype: Since a much larger clone is just one base distant, this may be a read error. The chain has TRBV2 and TRBJ1-2; D is perhaps TRBD1 (5 bases). Trimming cost V 8 bases and J 6 bases, with 10 bases left between them. The CDR3 is 11 amino acids. The V gene's germline CDR1 is SNHLY and CDR2 FYNNEI. Written as DNA, the CDR3 is TGTGCCAGCTATGGGGCAGATGGCTACACCTTC. Its protein product is CASYGADGYTF. The variable domain in full, completed from reference TRBV2 and TRBJ1-2, reads EPEVTQTPSHQVTQMGQEVILRCVPISNHLYFYWYRQILGQKVEFLVSFYNNEISEKSEIFDDQFSVERPDGSNFTLKIRSTKLEDSAMYFCASYGADGYTFGSGTRLTVV.

The V call is TRBV2, the J call TRBJ1-5; D gene uncertain. The CDR3 spans 17 residues. Germline-derived CDR1 and CDR2 are SNHLY and FYNNEI. Trimming left V 2 bases short and J 3 bases short, with 17 bases between. In DNA form, the CDR3 reads TGTGCCAGCAGTGAATTACTCCCCGGGGTCACCAATCAGCCCCAGCATTTT. Its protein is CASSELLPGVTNQPQHF.

Remarks on this clonotype: A read error may produce the germline difference seen at one junction end. This chain links TRBV5-1 with TRBJ2-3; 7 nucleotides line up with TRBD1. CDR1 is SGHRS, CDR2 YFSETQ, per germline. The CDR3 extends over 14 amino acids. Here the CDR3 DNA reads TGCGCCAGCAGCTTCCGGGACAGCAGAGATACGCAGTATTTT. Translated, it gives CASSFRDSRDTQYF.

The rearrangement joins TRBV4-1 to TRBJ1-6; D gene ambiguous. The germline V gene encodes CDR1 MGHRA and CDR2 YSYEKL. The CDR3 consists of 15 residues. Trimming cost V 0 bases and J 6 bases, with 9 bases left between them. CDR3 residues: CASSQDGRSNSPLHF. The DNA of the CDR3 is TGCGCCAGCAGCCAAGATGGCAGATCTAATTCACCCCTCCACTTT.

The rearrangement joins TRBV30 to TRBJ1-3; perhaps TRBD1 as D (6 bases). This CDR3 has 15 amino acids. Germline lookup yields CDR1 GTSNPN and CDR2 SVGIG (reference sequence). V was cut by 0 bases and J by 0 bases, with 9 bases left in between. The CDR3 is CAWSVPTGSGNTIYF. The CDR3 nucleotides are TGTGCCTGGAGTGTCCCGACAGGCTCTGGAAACACCATATATTTT.

The V gene is TRBV6-1, the J gene TRBJ2-7, with 12 bases aligning to TRBD1. Germline V gives CDR1 MNHNS, CDR2 SASEGT. The CDR3 length is 16 residues. Trimming at V came to 5 bases and at J to 4 bases, leaving 9 bases not matched to a gene. Here the CDR3 DNA reads TGTGCCAGCAGTCAGCTGGCGGGACAGGGGGCATACGAGCAGTACTTC. It yields the protein CASSQLAGQGAYEQYF.

Comments on this clonotype: A read error may be the cause here, since a much bigger clone is one base away. Since the CDR3 does not end with the conserved phenylalanine or tryptophan, this likely comes from a read error. The chain recombines TRBV29-1 with TRBJ1-1, with TRBD1 identical over 8 bases. The CDR3 loop spans 12 amino acids. J lost 3 bases, V lost 7 bases, and 4 bases had no gene match. Germline CDR1 and CDR2: SQVTM and ANQGSEA. The CDR3 sequence: CSAGQGYTEAFL. The CDR3 nucleotides are TGCAGCGCTGGACAGGGTTACACTGAAGCTTTCCTT.

This clonotype was found many times. J is TRBJ2-7 and V is TRBV2; 8 nucleotides match TRBD1. CDR3 length: 13 amino acids. Germline CDR1 reads SNHLY; CDR2 reads FYNNEI. With 7 bases clipped from V and 1 base from J, the junction kept 3 bases outside the gene matches. The CDR3 loop is CASNWDRSYEQYF. The CDR3 DNA is TGTGCCAGCAATTGGGACAGGTCCTACGAGCAGTACTTC.

The CDR3 reads CASSVSPGVGTEAFF. The CDR3, as DNA: TGTGCCAGCAGCGTATCCCCCGGGGTAGGCACTGAAGCTTTCTTT. The chain couples TRBV9 to TRBJ1-1; D unclear. This CDR3 is built from 15 residues. From germline, CDR1 is SGDLS and CDR2 YYNGEE. V dropped 1 base and J dropped 4 bases, with 14 bases sitting between them. Complete variable domain (other parts from reference TRBV9 and TRBJ1-1): DSGVTQTPKHLITATGQRVTLRCSPRSGDLSVYWYQQSLDQGLQFLIQYYNGEERAKGNILERFSAQQFPDLHSELNLSSLELGDSALYFCASSVSPGVGTEAFFGQGTRLTVV.

Many counts were recorded for this clonotype. The chain links TRBV11-3 to TRBJ2-7, with 8 nucleotides matching TRBD1. CDR1 SGHNT and CDR2 YENEEA come from the germline V gene. The CDR3 runs 14 residues. The V gene end was trimmed by 3 bases and the J gene end by 3 bases; junction bases not matched to a gene: 4. The CDR3 DNA sequence: TGTGCCAGCAGCTTCCGGACAGGGAACTACGAGCAGTACTTC. This encodes CASSFRTGNYEQYF. The full variable domain, its missing parts supplied by reference TRBV11-3 and TRBJ2-7, is EAGVVQSPRYKIIEKKQPVAFWCNPISGHNTLYWYLQNLGQGPELLIRYENEEAVDDSQLPKDRFSAERLKGVDSTLKIQPAELGDSAVYLCASSFRTGNYEQYFGPGTRLTVT.

This clonotype was observed many times. The V call is TRBV7-9, the J call TRBJ1-1; D ambiguous. Trimming stripped 3 bases from V and 7 bases from J, with 9 bases between. Germline lookup yields CDR1 SEHNR and CDR2 FQNEAQ (reference sequence). CDR3 length: 12 amino acids. CDR3 nucleotides: TGTGCCAGCAGCTTGTTCGGGAGTGAAGCTTTCTTT. Translation gives CASSLFGSEAFF.

Many counts were recorded for this clonotype. The chain is built from TRBV3-1 and TRBJ2-3; D gene unclear. The CDR3 is 12 amino acids. CDR1 and CDR2 (germline): LGHDT, YNNKEL (reference sequence). V lost 4 bases to trimming and J lost 3 bases, with 5 bases between them. The CDR3 DNA follows: TGTGCCAGCAGCCCTACGACAGATACGCAGTATTTT. It encodes CASSPTTDTQYF.

The rearrangement links TRBV28 to TRBJ2-2; D remains ambiguous. The germline gives CDR1 MDHEN, CDR2 SYDVKM. The CDR3 covers 16 residues. The ends were cut back, 3 bases at V and 0 bases at J, with 11 bases in the middle. Written as DNA, the CDR3 is TGTGCCAGCAGTTTTTGGGGATTAGCGAACACCGGGGAGCTGTTTTTT. It codes for CASSFWGLANTGELFF.

This clonotype was seen only a few times. The chain recombines TRBV18 with TRBJ2-7; unclear D gene. Germline V gene sequence: CDR1 KGHSH, CDR2 LQKENI. The V end was cut by 1 base, the J end by 7 bases, with 5 bases between. The CDR3 extends over 11 amino acids. CDR3 amino acids: CASSPRWEQYF. The CDR3 bases are TGTGCCAGCTCACCACGGTGGGAGCAGTACTTC.

Of note for this clonotype: Being one base from a much bigger clone, this may be a read error. V gene TRBV20-1 combines with J gene TRBJ1-5, with a weak D call TRBD1 (5 bases). Germline values: CDR1 DFQATT, CDR2 SNEGSKA (reference sequence). There are 14 residues in the CDR3. The CDR3 sequence is CSAAAGDSDQPQHF. The CDR3 nucleotides are TGCAGTGCGGCAGCGGGGGATAGCGATCAGCCCCAGCATTTT.

The DNA of the CDR3 is TGTGCCAGCCGACAGCCCCCCGACGAGCAGTACTTC. This translates into CASRQPPDEQYF. V and J are TRBV19 and TRBJ2-7, with a weak D call TRBD1 (5 bases). The CDR3 length is 12 residues. Per the germline V gene, CDR1 is LNHDA and CDR2 is SQIVND (reference sequence). Trimming removed 9 bases from V and 5 bases from J, with 14 bases in between.

This clonotype was counted only a few times. CDR3 amino acids: CASSEYSPARGYGYTF. CDR3 DNA sequence: TGTGCCAGCAGTGAATATAGTCCGGCCAGGGGGTATGGCTACACCTTC. V and J are TRBV6-1 and TRBJ1-2; TRBD1 matches 7 bases. From germline, CDR1 is MNHNS and CDR2 SASEGT. The CDR3 covers 16 residues. Losses at the gene ends were 2 bases for V and 5 bases for J; bases not matched to a gene: 11.